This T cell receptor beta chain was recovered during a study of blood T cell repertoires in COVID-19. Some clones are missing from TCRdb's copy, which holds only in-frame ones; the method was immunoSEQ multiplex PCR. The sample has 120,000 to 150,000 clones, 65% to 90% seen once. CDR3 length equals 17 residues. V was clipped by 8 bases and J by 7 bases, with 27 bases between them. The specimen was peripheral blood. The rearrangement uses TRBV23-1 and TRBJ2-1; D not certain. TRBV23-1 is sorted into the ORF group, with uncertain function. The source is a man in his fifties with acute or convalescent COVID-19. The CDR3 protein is CASREQRTAVVKNEQFF. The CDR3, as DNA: TGCGCCAGCCGTGAACAGAGAACGGCAGTTGTGAAGAATGAGCAGTTCTTC.